The clone carrying this TCR beta chain was seen repeatedly, ten times or more. Its specificity is not known. This sample was included in a study of T cells in Graves' hyperthyroidism and ophthalmopathy. The investigators amplified TCR beta CDR3 regions from RNA transcripts. The HTBI primer set drove a first-round RT-PCR of the TCR CDR3. MiXCR, applied by TCRdb to the multiplex PCR reads, yields one record per CDR3 protein. This repertoire shows around 690,000 distinct CDR3 sequences, roughly 17% found once; its top ten account for around a sixth. CDR1 is SGDLS, CDR2 YYNGEE, per germline. The CDR3 loop spans 18 amino acids. Trimming removed 5 bases at V and 0 bases at J, with 18 bases between. Notes on the study in general: Ophthalmopathy was identified by the model a median around 6.3 months ahead of onset. Most thyroid clonotypes expanded above 0.001 were also detected in blood.

The source material was blood. The J gene is TRBJ2-6, the V gene TRBV9, with D perhaps TRBD1 or TRBD2 (5 bases each). This receptor was obtained from a man in his fifties with Graves' hyperthyroidism. CDR3 in DNA: TGTGCCAGCAGTACAAACCGGGACGTTCTCTCTGGGGCCAACGTCCTGACTTTC. Protein sequence: CASSTNRDVLSGANVLTF.